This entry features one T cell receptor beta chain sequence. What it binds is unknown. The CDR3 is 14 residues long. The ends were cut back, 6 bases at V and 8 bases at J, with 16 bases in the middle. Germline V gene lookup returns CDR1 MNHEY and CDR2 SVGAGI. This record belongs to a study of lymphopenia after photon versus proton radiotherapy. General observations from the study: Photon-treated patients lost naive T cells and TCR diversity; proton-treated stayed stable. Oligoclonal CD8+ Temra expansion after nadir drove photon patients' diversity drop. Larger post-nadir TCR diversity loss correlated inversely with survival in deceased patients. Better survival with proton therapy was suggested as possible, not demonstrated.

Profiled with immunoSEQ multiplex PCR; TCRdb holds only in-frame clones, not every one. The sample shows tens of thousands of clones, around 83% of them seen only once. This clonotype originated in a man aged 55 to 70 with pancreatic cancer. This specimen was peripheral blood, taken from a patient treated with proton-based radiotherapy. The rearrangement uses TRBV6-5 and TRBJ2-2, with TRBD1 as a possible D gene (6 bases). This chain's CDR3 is CASSRLNRVGELFF. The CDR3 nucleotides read TGTGCCAGCAGCCGCCTGAACAGGGTTGGGGAGCTGTTTTTT.